The sequence of this T cell receptor beta chain was determined in a study of immune characterization of retroperitoneal liposarcoma. This clonotype is medium-sized by share. The CDR3 sequence is 14 residues long. V lost 7 bases to trimming and J lost 10 bases, with 20 bases between them. CDR1 and CDR2 (germline): MNHNS, SASEGT. Using its own MiXCR run on the PCR reads, TCRdb lists one record per CDR3 protein. The table has fewer than 3,000 distinct CDR3 sequences, around 21% seen once. Sequenced material: tumor tissue. The TCR was taken from a male donor with retroperitoneal liposarcoma. The rearrangement links TRBV6-1 to TRBJ2-1; D is possibly TRBD1 (5 bases). Written as DNA, the CDR3 is TGTGCCAGCACACAGGCCCCTCTAATGATCGAGCAGTTCTTC. This sequence encodes CASTQAPLMIEQFF.